The 10 T cell receptor beta chains reported below all come from one sample, sequenced in a study of T cell responses to AZD1222 COVID-19 vaccine. The repertoire was sequenced with immunoSEQ multiplex PCR; TCRdb's copy has only in-frame clones and lacks some. The table records about 120,000 clones, roughly nine tenths of them present only once. This material consisted of peripheral blood, taken on day 0 of AZD1222 vaccination. The origin of the receptors is an adult in good health.

The rearrangement links TRBV4-2 to TRBJ1-2; TRBD1 is a possible D gene (5 bases). CDR3 length: 17 residues. Germline V lookup: CDR1 LGHNA, CDR2 YNFKEQ. V lost 0 bases and J 4 bases, leaving 18 bases between the germline ends. The CDR3 spells CASSQDPPGQSAYGYTF. CDR3 nucleotides: TGTGCCAGCAGCCAAGATCCTCCAGGGCAGTCAGCCTATGGCTACACCTTC.

This chain links TRBV4-3 with TRBJ1-2; D may be TRBD1 (5 bases). The CDR3 is 15 residues long. Germline V CDR1 and CDR2: LGHNA, YSLEER. Trimming left V 5 bases short and J 3 bases short, with 16 bases between. CDR3 sequence: CASSVNFGGDYGYTF. The CDR3 region has the DNA TGCGCCAGCAGCGTCAACTTCGGGGGGGACTATGGCTACACCTTC.

This clone was counted once. This chain connects TRBV19 to TRBJ1-5, with TRBD1 matching over 12 bases. The trim removed 9 bases at V and 6 bases at J, leaving 12 bases unmatched. Looked up from germline, CDR1 is LNHDA and CDR2 is SQIVND (reference sequence). The CDR3 is 16 residues long. The CDR3 loop is CASKKRGQGAGQPQHF. CDR3 coding DNA: TGTGCCAGCAAAAAACGGGGACAGGGGGCTGGTCAGCCCCAGCATTTT.

The gene calls are TRBV6-6 and TRBJ1-2, with D possibly TRBD1 on 6 matching bases. Germline loops: CDR1 MNHNY, CDR2 SVGAGI (reference sequence). The CDR3 extends over 13 amino acids. V dropped 6 bases and J dropped 1 base, with 9 bases sitting between them. CDR3 sequence: CASRFRGNYGYTF. CDR3 sequence (DNA): TGTGCCAGCAGATTCAGGGGTAACTATGGCTACACCTTC.

The gene calls are TRBV4-2 and TRBJ2-5; 14 bases are a match to TRBD2. The CDR3 is 18 amino acids. Germline values: CDR1 LGHNA, CDR2 YNFKEQ. The J segment lost 4 bases and the V segment lost 1 base, leaving 8 bases of the junction unmatched. This CDR3 reads CASSQAQGLAGAGETQYF. In DNA, the CDR3 is TGTGCCAGCAGCCAAGCCCAGGGACTAGCGGGGGCGGGAGAGACCCAGTACTTC.

The genes are TRBV28 and TRBJ1-4; the D is unclear. Per the germline V gene, CDR1 is MDHEN and CDR2 is SYDVKM. V lost 4 bases and J lost 10, with 7 bases in between. The CDR3 loop spans 11 amino acids. As DNA, the CDR3 is TGTGCCAGCAGTTACGTTGGAAAACTGTTTTTT. It specifies CASSYVGKLFF.

The V call is TRBV9, the J call TRBJ2-3, with TRBD1 matching over 7 bases. Germline CDR1 reads SGDLS; CDR2 reads YYNGEE. The CDR3 length is 16 residues. The V gene end was trimmed by 2 bases and the J gene end by 4 bases; junction bases not matched to a gene: 10. CDR3 loop: CASSVQTGRRADTQYF. CDR3 coding DNA: TGTGCCAGCAGCGTCCAGACAGGGCGGCGAGCAGATACGCAGTATTTT.

This chain joins TRBV5-8 and TRBJ1-4, with D possibly TRBD1 on 5 matching bases. CDR1 and CDR2 (germline): SGHTS, YDEGEE. CDR3 length: 15 residues. V lost 1 base to trimming and J lost 7 bases, with 14 bases between them. DNA for the CDR3: TGTGCCAGCAGCTTGCGGGGCTGGGGCGGTGAAAAACTGTTTTTT. Amino acids: CASSLRGWGGEKLFF.

V is TRBV9 and J is TRBJ2-7, with 7 bases matching TRBD2. CDR1 is SGDLS and CDR2 is YYNGEE in the germline V gene. The CDR3 extends over 20 amino acids. With V trimmed by 0 bases and J by 1 base, 19 bases remained unmatched. The CDR3 bases are TGTGCCAGCAGCGTAGCTACGGGAGGAGGTGGCTCGGTCTTGTCCTACGAGCAGTACTTC. This encodes CASSVATGGGGSVLSYEQYF.

This clone was recorded only once. The gene calls are TRBV2 and TRBJ1-6; tentative D call: TRBD1 (6 bases). From germline, CDR1 is SNHLY and CDR2 FYNNEI. The CDR3 is 15 amino acids. V shed 6 bases and J shed 9 bases, with 18 bases lying between them. This CDR3 is CASRGTTAIGSPLHF. Here the CDR3 DNA reads TGTGCCAGCAGGGGGACAACTGCAATCGGTTCACCCCTCCACTTT.